This paragraph reports one T cell receptor beta chain. The sample is drawn from a study of blood T cell repertoires in COVID-19. Overall study: The United States, Italy and Spain provided the acute and convalescent COVID-19 samples.

In the original analysis: Amplified reference gene primers provided the basis for estimating nucleated cell counts. Assay used: immunoSEQ multiplex PCR; TCRdb lists only in-frame clones, some missing. V, J and clone size reflect that table, while D and trimming were determined from the DNA. This sample has 150,000 or so clones, with 86% found just once. Per germline, CDR1 SQVTM and CDR2 ANQGSEA. Trimming removed 6 bases at V and 6 bases at J, with 20 bases between. The CDR3 loop spans 14 amino acids. This sequence was found in a woman aged 70-85 years with acute or convalescent COVID-19. The gene calls are TRBV29-1 and TRBJ1-1; possibly TRBD1 for D (6 bases). The specimen was peripheral blood. CDR3 bases: TGCAGCGTCGGACATCAGGGGCTCGGCTCTGAAGCTTTCTTT. Its protein is CSVGHQGLGSEAFF. The full variable domain, in which reference TRBV29-1 and TRBJ1-1 provide the parts outside the CDR3, is SAVISQKPSRDICQRGTSLTIQCQVDSQVTMMFWYRQQPGQSLTLIATANQGSEATYESGFVIDKFPISRPNLTFSTLTVSNMSPEDSSIYLCSVGHQGLGSEAFFGQGTRLTVV.